This T cell receptor beta chain was retrieved from a study of shared clonotypes between healthy human individuals. An even split of each subset's genomic DNA across several immunoSEQ plates was performed. Original analysis: For the immunoSEQ data, sequences were junction-only without quality scores, so filtering differed. The method was immunoSEQ multiplex PCR; TCRdb's version includes in-frame clones alone and lacks a portion of them. The V and J calls and the clone size are those of that table, but D and trimming were determined from the DNA. Of 75,000 to 100,000 clones detected, 40% to 55% appear once; the ten largest clones hold about 15%. Genomic DNA of unsorted samples came from roughly 90 million PBMCs. V shed 1 base and J shed 4 bases, with 22 bases lying between them. CDR1 LGHNA and CDR2 YSLEER come from the germline V gene. CDR3 length: 18 residues. The table lists this clone with many counts. Its antigen remains unidentified.

Findings and caveats of the study: Represented diversity (both genetic and exposure-history) was limited by the small number of donors.

The TCR was taken from a woman in her 40s in good health. Some clones in this sample may be carry-over from other donors' samples. Sequenced sample: PBMCs. The gene calls are TRBV4-3 and TRBJ2-5; TRBD1 might be the D (6 bases). The CDR3 DNA reads TGCGCCAGCAGCCAAGGAGAGACAGGCCCCTCTGGGGGAGAGACCCAGTACTTC. Translating gives CASSQGETGPSGGETQYF.